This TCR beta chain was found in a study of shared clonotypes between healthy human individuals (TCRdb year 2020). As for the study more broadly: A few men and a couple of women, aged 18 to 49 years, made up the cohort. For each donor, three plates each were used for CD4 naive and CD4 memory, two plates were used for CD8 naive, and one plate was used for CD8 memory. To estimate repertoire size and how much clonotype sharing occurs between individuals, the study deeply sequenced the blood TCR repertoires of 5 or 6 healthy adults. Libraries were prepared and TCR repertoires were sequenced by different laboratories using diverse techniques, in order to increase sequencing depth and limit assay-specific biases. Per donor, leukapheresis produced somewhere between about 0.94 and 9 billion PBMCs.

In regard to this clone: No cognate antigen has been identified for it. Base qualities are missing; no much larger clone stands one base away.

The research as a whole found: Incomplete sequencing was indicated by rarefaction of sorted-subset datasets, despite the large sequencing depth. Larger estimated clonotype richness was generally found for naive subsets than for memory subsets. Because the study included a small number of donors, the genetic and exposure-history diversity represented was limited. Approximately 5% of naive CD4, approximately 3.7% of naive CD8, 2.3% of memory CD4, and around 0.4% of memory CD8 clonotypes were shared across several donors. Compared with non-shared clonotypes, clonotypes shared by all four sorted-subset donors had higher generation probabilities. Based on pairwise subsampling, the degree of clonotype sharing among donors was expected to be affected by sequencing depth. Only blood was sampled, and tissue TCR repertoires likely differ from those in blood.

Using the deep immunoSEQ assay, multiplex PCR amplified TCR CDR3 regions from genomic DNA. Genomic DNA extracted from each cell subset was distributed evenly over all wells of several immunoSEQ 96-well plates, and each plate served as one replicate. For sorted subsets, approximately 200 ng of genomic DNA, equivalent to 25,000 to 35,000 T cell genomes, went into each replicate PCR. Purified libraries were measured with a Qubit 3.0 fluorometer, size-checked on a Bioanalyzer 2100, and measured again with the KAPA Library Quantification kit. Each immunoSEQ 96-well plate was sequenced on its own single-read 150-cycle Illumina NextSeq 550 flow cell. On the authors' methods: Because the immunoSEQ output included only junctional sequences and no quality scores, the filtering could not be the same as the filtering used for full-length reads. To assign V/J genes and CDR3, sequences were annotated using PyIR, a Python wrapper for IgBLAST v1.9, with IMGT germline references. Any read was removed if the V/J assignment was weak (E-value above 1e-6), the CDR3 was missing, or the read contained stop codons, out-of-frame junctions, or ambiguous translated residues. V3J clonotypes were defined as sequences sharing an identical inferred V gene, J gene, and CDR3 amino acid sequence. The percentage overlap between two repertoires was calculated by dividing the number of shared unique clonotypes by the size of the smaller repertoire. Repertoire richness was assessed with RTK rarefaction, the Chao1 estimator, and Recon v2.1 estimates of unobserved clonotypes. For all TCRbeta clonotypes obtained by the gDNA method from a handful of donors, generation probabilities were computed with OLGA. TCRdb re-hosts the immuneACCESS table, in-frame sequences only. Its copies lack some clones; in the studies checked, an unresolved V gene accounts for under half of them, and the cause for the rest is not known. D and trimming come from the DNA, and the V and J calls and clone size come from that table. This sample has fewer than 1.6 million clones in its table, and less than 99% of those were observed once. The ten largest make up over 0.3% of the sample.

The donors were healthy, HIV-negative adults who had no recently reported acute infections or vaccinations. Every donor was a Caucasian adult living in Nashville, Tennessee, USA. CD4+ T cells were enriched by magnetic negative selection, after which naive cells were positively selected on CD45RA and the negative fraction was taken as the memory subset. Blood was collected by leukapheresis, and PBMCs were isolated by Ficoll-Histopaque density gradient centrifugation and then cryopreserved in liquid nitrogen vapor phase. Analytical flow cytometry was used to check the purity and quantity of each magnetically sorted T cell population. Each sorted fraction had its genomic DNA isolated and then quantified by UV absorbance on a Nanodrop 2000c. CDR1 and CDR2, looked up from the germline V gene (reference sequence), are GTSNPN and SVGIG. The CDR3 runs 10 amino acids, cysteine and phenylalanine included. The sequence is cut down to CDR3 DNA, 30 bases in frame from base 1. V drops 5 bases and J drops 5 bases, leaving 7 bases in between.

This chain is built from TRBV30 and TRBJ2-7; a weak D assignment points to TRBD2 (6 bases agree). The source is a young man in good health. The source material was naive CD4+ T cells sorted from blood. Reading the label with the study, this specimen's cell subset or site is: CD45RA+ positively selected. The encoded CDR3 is CAWGGNEQYF. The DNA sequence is TGTGCCTGGGGAGGGAACGAGCAGTACTTC.